This record covers a single T cell receptor (beta chain). Trimming at V came to 6 bases and at J to 8 bases, leaving 11 bases not matched to a gene. The CDR3 has 14 residues. Germline-derived CDR1 and CDR2 are MNHEY and SMNVEV (reference sequence). Original processing methods: Amplification of reference gene primers provided the estimated nucleated cell counts. Data came from immunoSEQ multiplex PCR; TCRdb stores just in-frame clones and leaves some out. D and trimming were read from the DNA, whereas the V and J calls and clone size are those reported in that table. The data contain approximately 170,000 clones, more than 85% of them singletons. The data originate from a study of blood T cell repertoires in COVID-19.

The chain links TRBV27 to TRBJ1-2, with TRBD1 matching over 8 bases. The specimen sequenced was peripheral blood. This clonotype was obtained from a woman of 80 years or more with COVID-19, enrolled during active disease. CDR3 sequence reads: CASSPPDRASGYTF. The DNA for the CDR3 is TGTGCCAGCAGCCCGCCGGACAGGGCAAGCGGCTACACCTTC.